This T cell receptor beta chain was documented in a study of shared clonotypes between healthy human individuals. Regarding the study as a whole: Blood was the only sampled material, and tissue repertoires likely differ. Shared across a few donors were around 5% of the naive CD4 clonotypes.

Generated by immunoSEQ multiplex PCR, the TCRdb table keeps only in-frame clones and is missing some. The repertoire holds about 2.3 million clones, with over 85% as singletons. The germline V gene has CDR1 SGHTS and CDR2 YDEGEE. Trimming left V 8 bases short and J 2 bases short, with 16 bases between. The CDR3 is 14 amino acids. As concerns this clone: Its matching antigen is unknown.

The source is a young man in good health. Some clones in this sample may be carry-over from other donors' samples. Specimen: naive CD4+ T cells from PBMCs. The sample's subset: CD45RA+ positively selected. The rearrangement uses TRBV5-8 and TRBJ1-1; D gene unclear. This CDR3 is CASLNRYFNTEAFF. The CDR3 DNA sequence: TGTGCCAGTTTGAACCGCTACTTTAACACTGAAGCTTTCTTT.